Sequencing of this T cell receptor (beta chain) was carried out in a study of T cell repertoires in aging, cancer and after chemotherapy. Looking at the study overall: Repeat sampling of healthy donors over several months to years showed clear clonal overlap. The whole study produced a dataset of roughly 8.8 million TCR reads. Whole-study findings and limits: In each cancer cohort, median generation probability increased across chemotherapy, suggesting thymic output rebounded. In cancer patients, declining TCR diversity with age involved lost richness and lost evenness.

Multiplex touch-down PCR with TRB-A/B primers amplified rearranged V-D-J TRB sequences. Each CDR3 protein gets one entry after TCRdb re-called the multiplex PCR reads with MiXCR. The table shows several thousand distinct CDR3 sequences, with roughly 30% occurring only once. Amplification of TCR beta used genomic DNA extracted from peripheral blood. For this clonotype: Its cognate antigen is unknown.

The CDR3 consists of 16 residues. Looked up from germline, CDR1 is LGHNA and CDR2 is YNFKEQ. V lost 5 bases to trimming and J lost 1 base; unmatched junction nucleotides: 3. The sample taken for sequencing was blood. The sequence derives from a human donor in good health. This chain joins TRBV4-2 and TRBJ2-2; 11 bases are shared with TRBD2. The DNA of the CDR3 is TGTGCCAGCAGCTCCGGGACTAGCGGGAACACCGGGGAGCTGTTTTTT. As protein: CASSSGTSGNTGELFF.